Each of the 10 T cell receptor beta chains below was sequenced from the same sample in a study of blood T cell repertoires in COVID-19. The method was immunoSEQ multiplex PCR; TCRdb's version includes in-frame clones alone and lacks a portion of them. The profile shows roughly 280,000 clones, about 89% of them singletons. The sample was peripheral blood. These receptors were obtained from a man aged 35-49 years with active or convalescent COVID-19.

This chain connects TRBV15 to TRBJ2-2, with 9 bases that match TRBD1. The germline gives CDR1 LNHNV, CDR2 YYDKDF (reference sequence). The length of the CDR3 is 16 residues. Trimming at V came to 0 bases and at J to 6 bases, leaving 5 bases not matched to a gene. The CDR3, as DNA: TGTGCCACCAGCAGAGACGACAGGGGGAGGTCCGGGGAGCTGTTTTTT. Translation gives CATSRDDRGRSGELFF.

The rearrangement uses TRBV7-9 and TRBJ2-3, with TRBD2 identical over 8 bases. Germline V gives CDR1 SEHNR, CDR2 FQNEAQ (reference sequence). The V gene end was trimmed by 1 base and the J gene end by 2 bases; junction bases not matched to a gene: 5. The CDR3 loop spans 16 amino acids. CDR3 sequence (DNA): TGTGCCAGCAGCTTAGGAGCGGGAGATAACACAGATACGCAGTATTTT. This gives the protein CASSLGAGDNTDTQYF.

V and J are TRBV7-6 and TRBJ2-1, with 8 nucleotides matching TRBD2. Trimming cost V 6 bases and J 7 bases; bases outside gene matches: 5. Germline V gene lookup returns CDR1 SGHVS and CDR2 FNYEAQ. The CDR3 is made up of 13 amino acids. CDR3 region: CASRSSGSNEQFF. CDR3 coding DNA: TGTGCCAGCAGGTCAAGCGGGAGTAATGAGCAGTTCTTC. The entire variable domain, with the rest obtained from reference TRBV7-6 and TRBJ2-1, is as follows: GAGVSQSPRYKVTKRGQDVALRCDPISGHVSLYWYRQALGQGPEFLTYFNYEAQQDKSGLPNDRFSAERPEGSISTLTIQRTEQRDSAMYRCASRSSGSNEQFFGPGTRLTVL.

This clone was seen once. The CDR3 DNA is TGTGCCAGCAGCTTAGACCGGGATCAGCCCCAGCATTTT. It codes for CASSLDRDQPQHF. The genes are TRBV11-3 and TRBJ1-5; D ambiguous. This CDR3 is built from 13 residues. V lost 0 bases and J lost 5, with 5 bases in between. Germline lookup yields CDR1 SGHNT and CDR2 YENEEA.

This clone was seen a handful of times. The chain joins TRBV19 to TRBJ2-7; tentatively, D is TRBD1 (5 bases). Germline V CDR1 and CDR2: LNHDA, SQIVND (reference sequence). V was cut by 2 bases and J by 3 bases, with 8 bases left in between. The CDR3 covers 13 residues. The CDR3 bases are TGTGCCAGTAGTATAACAGGAGACTACGAGCAGTACTTC. This codes for CASSITGDYEQYF.

This sequence joins TRBV7-9 and TRBJ2-2; TRBD2 matches at 13 bases. Germline V gene data show CDR1 as SEHNR and CDR2 as FQNEAQ (reference sequence). The ends lost 5 bases at V and 4 bases at J; junction bases unmatched: 7. The CDR3 spans 17 residues. For the CDR3, the DNA is TGTGCCAGCAGCAAACTAGCGGGAGGGCCTGGCACCGGGGAGCTGTTTTTT. Translation: CASSKLAGGPGTGELFF.

The chain uses TRBV5-1 and TRBJ1-1; TRBD1 agrees at 8 bases. This CDR3 has 15 residues. Trimming cost V 2 bases and J 1 base; bases outside gene matches: 4. Germline CDR1 reads SGHRS; CDR2 reads YFSETQ. CDR3: CASSFGQGTNTEAFF. CDR3 nucleotide sequence: TGCGCCAGCAGCTTCGGACAGGGAACGAACACTGAAGCTTTCTTT.

This clone occurred once. The rearrangement joins TRBV10-3 to TRBJ2-1, with 8 bases matching TRBD2. Germline V CDR1 and CDR2: ENHRY, SYGVKD. This CDR3 region has 13 residues. Trimming took 11 bases from V and 9 from J; bases not matched to a gene: 12. The CDR3 is CAAGESGGTEQFF. CDR3 coding DNA: TGTGCCGCGGGGGAGTCGGGAGGGACTGAGCAGTTCTTC.

This clone came up once. The CDR3 nucleotides read TGCGCCAGCAGCTTGGCCGAGACTAGCGGGAGCCCCGGGGAGCTGTTTTTT. Translation gives CASSLAETSGSPGELFF. The gene calls are TRBV5-1 and TRBJ2-2; 12 bases map to TRBD2. The trim removed 0 bases at V and 6 bases at J, leaving 6 bases unmatched. Germline V CDR1 and CDR2: SGHRS, YFSETQ. The CDR3 has 17 amino acids.

This chain uses TRBV9 with TRBJ1-6; D might be TRBD1 (6 bases). V was cut by 3 bases and J by 8 bases, with 15 bases left in between. CDR1 and CDR2 (germline): SGDLS, YYNGEE. The CDR3 has 15 residues. CDR3 in DNA: TGTGCCAGCAGCGCCCGAGGGGGTAGGGATTCACCCCTCCACTTT. Translated, it gives CASSARGGRDSPLHF.